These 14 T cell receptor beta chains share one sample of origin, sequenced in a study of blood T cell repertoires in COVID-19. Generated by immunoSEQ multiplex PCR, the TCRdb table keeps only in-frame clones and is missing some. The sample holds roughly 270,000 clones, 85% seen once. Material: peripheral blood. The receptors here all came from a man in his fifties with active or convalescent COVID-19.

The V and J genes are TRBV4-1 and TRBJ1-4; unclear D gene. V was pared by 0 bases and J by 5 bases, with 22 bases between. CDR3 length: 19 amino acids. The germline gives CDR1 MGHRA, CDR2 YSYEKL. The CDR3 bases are TGCGCCAGCAGCCAAGACCCCGGGAGGCCTACACAACCCAATGAAAAACTGTTTTTT. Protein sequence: CASSQDPGRPTQPNEKLFF.

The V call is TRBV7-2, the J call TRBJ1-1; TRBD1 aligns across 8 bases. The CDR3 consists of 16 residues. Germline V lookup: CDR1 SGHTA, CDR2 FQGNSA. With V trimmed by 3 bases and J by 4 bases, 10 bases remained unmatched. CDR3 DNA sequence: TGTGCCAGCAGCTTTGGACAGGGATTGGGGGGCACTGAAGCTTTCTTT. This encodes CASSFGQGLGGTEAFF.

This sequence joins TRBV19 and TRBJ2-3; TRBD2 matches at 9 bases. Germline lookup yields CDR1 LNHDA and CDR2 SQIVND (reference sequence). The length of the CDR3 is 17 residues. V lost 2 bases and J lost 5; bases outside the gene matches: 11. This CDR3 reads CASSIRKGAGGEDTQYF. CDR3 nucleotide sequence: TGTGCCAGTAGTATAAGGAAGGGAGCGGGAGGAGAAGATACGCAGTATTTT.

In DNA, the CDR3 is TGTGCCAGCATAGAGGCGACAGGGTTGAAAAACATTCAGTACTTC. It is translated as CASIEATGLKNIQYF. The gene calls are TRBV6-5 and TRBJ2-4; 7 bases map to TRBD1. Trimming cost V 7 bases and J 4 bases; bases outside gene matches: 10. This CDR3 contains 15 residues. Germline lookup yields CDR1 MNHEY and CDR2 SVGAGI.

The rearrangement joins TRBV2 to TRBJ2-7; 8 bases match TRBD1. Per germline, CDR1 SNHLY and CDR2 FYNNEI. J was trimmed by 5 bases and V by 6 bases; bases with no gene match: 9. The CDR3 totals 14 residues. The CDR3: CASRERTGIHEQYF. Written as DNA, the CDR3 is TGTGCCAGCAGGGAGAGGACAGGGATCCACGAGCAGTACTTC.

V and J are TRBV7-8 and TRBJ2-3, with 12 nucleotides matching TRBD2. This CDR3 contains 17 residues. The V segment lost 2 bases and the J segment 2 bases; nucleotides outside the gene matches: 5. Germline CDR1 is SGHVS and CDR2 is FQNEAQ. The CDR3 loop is CASSLITSGRITDTQYF. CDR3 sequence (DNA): TGTGCCAGCAGCTTAATAACTAGCGGGAGGATCACAGATACGCAGTATTTT.

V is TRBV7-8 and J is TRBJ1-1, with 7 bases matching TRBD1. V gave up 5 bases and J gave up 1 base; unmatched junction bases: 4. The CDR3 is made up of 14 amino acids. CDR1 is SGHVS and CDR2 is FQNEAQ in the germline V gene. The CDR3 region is CASSQGQTNTEAFF. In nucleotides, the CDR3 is TGTGCCAGCAGCCAGGGACAGACGAACACTGAAGCTTTCTTT.

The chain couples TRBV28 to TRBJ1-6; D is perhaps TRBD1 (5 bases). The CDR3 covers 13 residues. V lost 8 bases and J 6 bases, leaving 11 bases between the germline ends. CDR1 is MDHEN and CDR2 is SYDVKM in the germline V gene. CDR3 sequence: CASGAVANSPLHF. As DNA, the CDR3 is TGTGCCAGCGGGGCAGTTGCTAATTCACCCCTCCACTTT.

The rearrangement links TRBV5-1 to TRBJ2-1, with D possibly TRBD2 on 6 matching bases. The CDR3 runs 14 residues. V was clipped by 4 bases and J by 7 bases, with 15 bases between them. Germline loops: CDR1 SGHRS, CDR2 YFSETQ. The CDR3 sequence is CASSAGSPGNEQFF. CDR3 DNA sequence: TGCGCCAGCAGCGCGGGGAGCCCGGGAAATGAGCAGTTCTTC.

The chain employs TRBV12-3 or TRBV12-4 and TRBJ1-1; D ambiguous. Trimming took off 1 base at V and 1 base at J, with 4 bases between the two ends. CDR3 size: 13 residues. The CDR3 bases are TGTGCCAGCAGTTTAGTACAGAACACTGAAGCTTTCTTT. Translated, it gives CASSLVQNTEAFF.

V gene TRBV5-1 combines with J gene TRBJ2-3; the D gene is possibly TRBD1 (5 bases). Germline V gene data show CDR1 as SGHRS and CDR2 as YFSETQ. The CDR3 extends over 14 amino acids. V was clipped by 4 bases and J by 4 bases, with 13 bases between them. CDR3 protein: CASSKGVSADTQYF. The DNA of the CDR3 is TGCGCCAGCAGCAAAGGGGTTTCCGCAGATACGCAGTATTTT.

The DNA for the CDR3 is TGTGCCAGCAGAATACAGGTGAACACTGAAGCTTTCTTT. This codes for CASRIQVNTEAFF. This chain uses TRBV11-2 with TRBJ1-1; D possibly corresponds to TRBD1 (5 bases). Trimming removed 6 bases at V and 0 bases at J, with 8 bases between. The CDR3 consists of 13 residues. Germline CDR1 SGHAT, CDR2 FQNNGV.

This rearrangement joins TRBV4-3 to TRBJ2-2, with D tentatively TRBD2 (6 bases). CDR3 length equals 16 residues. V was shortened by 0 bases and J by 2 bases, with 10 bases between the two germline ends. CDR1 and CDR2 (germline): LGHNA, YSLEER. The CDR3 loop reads CASSQDPGGNTGELFF. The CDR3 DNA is TGCGCCAGCAGCCAAGATCCCGGGGGTAACACCGGGGAGCTGTTTTTT.

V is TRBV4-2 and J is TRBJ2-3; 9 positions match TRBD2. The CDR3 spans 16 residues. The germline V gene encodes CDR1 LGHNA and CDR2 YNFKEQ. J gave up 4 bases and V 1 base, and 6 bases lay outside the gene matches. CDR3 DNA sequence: TGTGCCAGCAGCCAAGTGGAGATAGCGGGGGCAGATACGCAGTATTTT. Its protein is CASSQVEIAGADTQYF.